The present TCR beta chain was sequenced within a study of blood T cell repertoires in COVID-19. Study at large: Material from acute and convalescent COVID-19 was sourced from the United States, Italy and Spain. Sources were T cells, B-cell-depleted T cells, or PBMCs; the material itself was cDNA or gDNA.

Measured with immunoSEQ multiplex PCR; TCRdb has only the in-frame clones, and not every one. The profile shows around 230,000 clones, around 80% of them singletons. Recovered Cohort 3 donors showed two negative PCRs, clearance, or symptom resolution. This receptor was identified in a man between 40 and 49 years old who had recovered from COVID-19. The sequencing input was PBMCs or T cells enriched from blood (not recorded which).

CDR3 region: CASSKGAATEAFF. The CDR3 bases are TGCGCCAGCAGTAAGGGGGCGGCCACTGAAGCTTTCTTT. The V call is TRBV5-1, the J call TRBJ1-1, with TRBD1 matching 7 bases. The CDR3 has 13 amino acids. Trimming removed 5 bases from V and 4 bases from J; junction bases left unmatched: 5. Germline V gene lookup returns CDR1 SGHRS and CDR2 YFSETQ.